Listed below are T cell receptor beta chains from one sample, sequenced in a study of long-term antiretroviral therapy in people with HIV. TCRdb keeps only in-frame clones here, not all; method: immunoSEQ multiplex PCR. The repertoire has about 50,000 clones, 80% to 90% of them found once; the top ten carry roughly 3%. The sample consisted of unsorted PBMCs, taken 0.8 years after starting antiretroviral therapy. Receptors originate from a woman younger than 30 with HIV. CDR3s include the opening cysteine and the closing phenylalanine or tryptophan. Each record gives: J gene, V gene, CDR3 protein.

>TRBJ1-1|TRBV7-9
CASSPAGESTEAFF
>TRBJ2-6|TRBV4-3
CASSQELGSGANVLTF
>TRBJ2-5|TRBV7-2
CASSLGRGGQETQYF
>TRBJ1-2|TRBV5-4
CASRAGTGNYGYTF
>TRBJ1-3|TRBV9
CASSDGLSGNTIYF
>TRBJ2-2|TRBV9
CASSRQRELYTGELFF
>TRBJ2-3|TRBV6-4
CASSDSGGADTQYF
>TRBJ2-3|TRBV10-1
CASSERTKDTQYF
>TRBJ2-6|TRBV27
CASSRYGANVLTF
>TRBJ2-6|TRBV27
CASSGGTGSGANVLTF
>TRBJ2-7|TRBV5-1
CASSLETSGAGTYEQYF
>TRBJ2-3|TRBV5-6
CASRATWSTDTQYF
>TRBJ2-7|TRBV28
CASSLSWREGDEQYF
>TRBJ1-2|TRBV18
CASSQTGTGGDGYTF
>TRBJ2-7|TRBV7-2
CASSLGGQVEQYF
>TRBJ2-1|TRBV7-9
CASSLSSGRTGSSYNEQFF
>TRBJ2-6|TRBV7-9
CASSLSTQTGANVLTF